The next 14 T cell receptor beta chains were all read from a single sample in a study of blood T cell repertoires in COVID-19. Profiled with immunoSEQ multiplex PCR; TCRdb holds only in-frame clones, not every one. The table has about 310,000 clones, around nine tenths seen once; the top ten hold over 8%. Sequenced: PBMCs or T cells enriched from blood (not recorded which). These receptors were collected from a woman aged 40-49 years who had recovered from COVID-19.

The CDR3 region is CASRTGNYGYTF. In DNA form, the CDR3 reads TGTGCCAGCAGGACAGGGAACTATGGCTACACCTTC. This sequence joins TRBV6-5 and TRBJ1-2; 7 nucleotides line up with TRBD1. Germline assignment: CDR1 MNHEY and CDR2 SVGAGI. V lost 6 bases and J lost 2; bases outside the gene matches: 0. This CDR3 has 12 residues.

The chain combines TRBV28 with TRBJ1-2; D is possibly TRBD1 (5 bases). Germline lookup yields CDR1 MDHEN and CDR2 SYDVKM. The CDR3 consists of 14 residues. V was shortened by 2 bases and J by 2 bases, with 9 bases between the two germline ends. The CDR3 DNA reads TGTGCCAGCAGTTTAATCAGGGCGAACTATGGCTACACCTTC. Encoded protein: CASSLIRANYGYTF.

Written as DNA, the CDR3 is TGTGCCAGTAGCCGGGACAGGGTAGGTCAGCCCCAGCATTTT. It translates to CASSRDRVGQPQHF. The V and J genes are TRBV19 and TRBJ1-5; 9 bases map to TRBD1. The ends lost 6 bases at V and 6 bases at J; junction bases unmatched: 6. Germline CDR1 reads LNHDA; CDR2 reads SQIVND (reference sequence). The CDR3 extends over 14 amino acids. The full variable domain, completed using reference TRBV19 and TRBJ1-5, is DGGITQSPKYLFRKEGQNVTLSCEQNLNHDAMYWYRQDPGQGLRLIYYSQIVNDFQKGDIAEGYSVSREKKESFPLTVTSAQKNPTAFYLCASSRDRVGQPQHFGDGTRLSIL.

The CDR3 reads CASSSGVAGNYGYTF. The CDR3 DNA follows: TGCGCCAGCAGCTCCGGTGTGGCGGGGAACTATGGCTACACCTTC. The chain has TRBV5-1 and TRBJ1-2; D gene uncertain. CDR3 length: 15 amino acids. Trimming left V 3 bases short and J 2 bases short, with 14 bases between. CDR1 SGHRS and CDR2 YFSETQ come from the germline V gene.

This sequence joins TRBV10-3 and TRBJ1-1, with D possibly being TRBD1 (6 bases). The ends were cut back, 10 bases at V and 4 bases at J, with 25 bases in the middle. The CDR3 length is 16 residues. CDR1 ENHRY and CDR2 SYGVKD come from the germline V gene. CDR3 loop: CATTAGGVTGSTEAFF. CDR3 nucleotide sequence: TGTGCCACCACGGCGGGGGGGGTCACAGGGAGCACTGAAGCTTTCTTT.

The gene calls are TRBV3-1 (or the pseudogene TRBV3-2) and TRBJ2-1, with 8 bases aligning to TRBD2. The CDR3 extends over 16 amino acids. The V gene end was trimmed by 0 bases and the J gene end by 2 bases; junction bases not matched to a gene: 3. Germline V gives CDR1 LGHDT, CDR2 YNNKEL (reference sequence). The CDR3 DNA reads as TGTGCCAGCAGCCAAGATCCCGGGGGGGCCTACAATGAGCAGTTCTTC. Amino acids: CASSQDPGGAYNEQFF.

V and J are TRBV19 and TRBJ2-1, with 7 bases fitting TRBD2. V lost 3 bases, J lost 2 bases, and 4 bases stayed unmatched. Germline CDR1 is LNHDA and CDR2 is SQIVND (reference sequence). The CDR3 loop spans 15 amino acids. The CDR3 nucleotides are TGTGCCAGTAGTATCAAACGGGAGGCCTACAATGAGCAGTTCTTC. Translated: CASSIKREAYNEQFF.

CDR3 sequence reads: CASSLAGVTGELFF. The CDR3, as DNA: TGTGCCAGCAGCTTAGCGGGAGTGACCGGGGAGCTGTTTTTT. This rearrangement joins TRBV11-3 to TRBJ2-2; weak D call: TRBD2 (6 bases). The germline gives CDR1 SGHNT, CDR2 YENEEA. The length of the CDR3 is 14 residues. Trimming took off 1 base at V and 5 bases at J, with 8 bases between the two ends.

This rearrangement joins TRBV25-1 to TRBJ2-5, with D perhaps TRBD2 (6 bases). The CDR3 contains 14 residues. V gave up 3 bases and J gave up 5 bases, with 13 bases separating them. CDR1 MGHDK and CDR2 SYGVNS come from the germline V gene. DNA of the CDR3: TGTGCCAGCAGTGACCCTGGGACTGACGAGACCCAGTACTTC. It specifies CASSDPGTDETQYF.

The chain joins TRBV30 to TRBJ1-5, with TRBD1 matching 10 bases. The trim removed 1 base at V and 3 bases at J, leaving 3 bases unmatched. The germline V gene has CDR1 GTSNPN and CDR2 SVGIG (reference sequence). The CDR3 consists of 15 residues. CDR3 region: CAWSAGTGVNQPQHF. For the CDR3, the DNA is TGTGCCTGGAGTGCCGGGACAGGGGTCAATCAGCCCCAGCATTTT.

This chain uses TRBV7-6 with TRBJ2-7; unclear D gene. Looked up from germline, CDR1 is SGHVS and CDR2 is FNYEAQ. V was clipped by 2 bases and J by 0 bases, with 8 bases between them. This CDR3 is built from 14 residues. CDR3: CASSLLPLSYEQYF. CDR3 bases: TGTGCCAGCAGCTTACTCCCCCTCTCCTACGAGCAGTACTTC.

CDR3 coding DNA: TGTGCCAGTCAGACTAGCGGGAGGGACAATGAGCAGTTCTTC. Its translation is CASQTSGRDNEQFF. This chain links TRBV19 with TRBJ2-1, with TRBD2 matching 14 bases. V was pared by 8 bases and J by 5 bases, with 2 bases of the junction left unmatched. CDR1 LNHDA and CDR2 SQIVND come from the germline V gene (reference sequence). This CDR3 has 14 residues.

Points on this clone: The germline gene is not matched at one end of the junction; a read error may be the cause. The V and J genes are TRBV20-1 and TRBJ2-7, with TRBD1 identical over 7 bases. Germline V lookup: CDR1 DFQATT, CDR2 SNEGSKA (reference sequence). The CDR3 covers 11 residues. The CDR3 region has the DNA TGCAGTGCTAGAGGGGGACAGATCGGGATCTTC. Protein sequence: CSARGGQIGIF.

This chain uses TRBV6-6 with TRBJ2-3; D is unclear. Trimming left V 1 base short and J 1 base short, with 12 bases between. This CDR3 region has 16 residues. Germline values: CDR1 MNHNY, CDR2 SVGAGI (reference sequence). The CDR3 region is CASSYYLGRGTDTQYF. CDR3 coding DNA: TGTGCCAGCAGTTACTACTTGGGCAGAGGCACAGATACGCAGTATTTT.